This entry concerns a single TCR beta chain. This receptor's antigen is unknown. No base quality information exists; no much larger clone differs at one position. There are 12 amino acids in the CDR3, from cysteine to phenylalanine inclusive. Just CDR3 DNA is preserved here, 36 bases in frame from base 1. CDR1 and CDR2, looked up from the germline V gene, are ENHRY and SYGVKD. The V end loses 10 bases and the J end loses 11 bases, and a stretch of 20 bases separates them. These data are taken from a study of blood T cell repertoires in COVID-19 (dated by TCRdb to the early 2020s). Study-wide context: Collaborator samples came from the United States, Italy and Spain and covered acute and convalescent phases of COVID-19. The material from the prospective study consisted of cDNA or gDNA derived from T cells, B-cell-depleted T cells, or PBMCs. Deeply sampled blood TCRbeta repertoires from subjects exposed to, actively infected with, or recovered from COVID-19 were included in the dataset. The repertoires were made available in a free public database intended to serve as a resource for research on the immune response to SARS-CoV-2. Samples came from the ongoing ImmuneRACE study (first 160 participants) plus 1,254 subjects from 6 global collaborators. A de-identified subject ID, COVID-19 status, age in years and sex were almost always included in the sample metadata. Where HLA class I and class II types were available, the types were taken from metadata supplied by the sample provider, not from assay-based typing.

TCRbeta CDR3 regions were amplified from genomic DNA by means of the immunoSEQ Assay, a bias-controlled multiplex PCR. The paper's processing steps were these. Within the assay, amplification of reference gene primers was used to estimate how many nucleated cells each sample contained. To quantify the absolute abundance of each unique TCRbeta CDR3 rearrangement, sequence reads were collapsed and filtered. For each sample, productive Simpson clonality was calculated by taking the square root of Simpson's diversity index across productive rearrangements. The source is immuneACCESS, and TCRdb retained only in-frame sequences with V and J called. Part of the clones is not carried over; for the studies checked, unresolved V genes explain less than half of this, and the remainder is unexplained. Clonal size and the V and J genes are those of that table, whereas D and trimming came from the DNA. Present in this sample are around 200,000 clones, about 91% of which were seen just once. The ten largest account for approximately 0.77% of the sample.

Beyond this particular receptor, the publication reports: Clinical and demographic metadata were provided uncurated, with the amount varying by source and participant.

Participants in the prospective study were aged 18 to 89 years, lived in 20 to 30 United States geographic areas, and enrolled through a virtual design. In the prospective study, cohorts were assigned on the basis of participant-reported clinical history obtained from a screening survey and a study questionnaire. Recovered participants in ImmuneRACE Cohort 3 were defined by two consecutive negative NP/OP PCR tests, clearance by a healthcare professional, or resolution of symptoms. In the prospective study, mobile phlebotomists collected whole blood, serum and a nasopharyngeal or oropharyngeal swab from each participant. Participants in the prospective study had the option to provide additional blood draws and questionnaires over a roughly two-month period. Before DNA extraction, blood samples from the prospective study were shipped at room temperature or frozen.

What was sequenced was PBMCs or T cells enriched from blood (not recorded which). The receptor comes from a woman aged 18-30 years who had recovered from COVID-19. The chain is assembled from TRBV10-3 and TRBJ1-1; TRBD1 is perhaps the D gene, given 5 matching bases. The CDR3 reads CATQTDSARAFF. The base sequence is TGTGCCACCCAAACCGACAGTGCTCGGGCTTTCTTT.